These T cell receptor beta chains were read from a single sample in a study of cytomegalovirus exposure and HLA in healthy donors. The data were produced by immunoSEQ multiplex PCR, yet TCRdb's version contains in-frame clones alone and is incomplete. The sample includes about 120,000 clones, about 83% seen only once; the top ten take about 2.5%. Sample: PBMCs. Receptors were obtained from a female donor in good health and CMV-seronegative. CDR3s include the opening cysteine and the closing phenylalanine or tryptophan. A D gene is named only where the DNA matches it firmly. Only part of the rows carry a size: once, few, many, or a class if the clone is expanded.

TRBD1,TRBJ2-1,TRBV6-5,-,TGTGCCAGCAGTTACCCGGGACAGGGTAAGGATGAGCAGTTCTTC,CASSYPGQGKDEQFF
-,TRBJ2-2,TRBV5-1,-,TGCGCCAGCAGCTTTGCTCTAGGGGACACCGGGGAGCTGTTTTTT,CASSFALGDTGELFF
-,TRBJ2-5,TRBV2,-,TGTGCCAGCAGTGAACTAGCCCAAGAGACCCAGTACTTC,CASSELAQETQYF
-,TRBJ1-1,TRBV11-2,once,TGTGCCAGCAGCTTAGGAACACTCGCAGGGGACACTGAAGCTTTCTTT,CASSLGTLAGDTEAFF
TRBD1,TRBJ2-4,TRBV7-9,once,TGTGCCAGCAGCTCCTACATGGACAGGGGGATGAACATTCAGTACTTC,CASSSYMDRGMNIQYF
TRBD1,TRBJ2-7,TRBV7-9,-,TGTGCCAGCAGCCCGCGGACAGGGAACTCCTACGAGCAGTACTTC,CASSPRTGNSYEQYF
TRBD1,TRBJ2-2,TRBV19,-,TGTGCCAGTAGTAGACACGGGACAGAAAACACCGGGGAGCTGTTTTTT,CASSRHGTENTGELFF
-,TRBJ2-3,TRBV7-8,-,TGTGCCAGCAGCTCCTCGGGACTCCACACAGATACGCAGTATTTT,CASSSSGLHTDTQYF
TRBD1,TRBJ1-2,TRBV5-1,-,TGCGCCAGCAGCGACAGGGGGGGGTCAAACTATGGCTACACCTTC,CASSDRGGSNYGYTF
TRBD2,TRBJ2-2,TRBV19,-,TGTGCCAGTAGTATGTGGTTCAGGCGGGGGGACAACACCGGGGAGCTGTTTTTT,CASSMWFRRGDNTGELFF
-,TRBJ2-5,TRBV5-5,-,TGTGCCAGCAGCTTGACAGTGTACCAAGAGACCCAGTACTTC,CASSLTVYQETQYF
TRBD2,TRBJ2-1,TRBV7-9,once,TGTGCCAGCAGCTTATCGGGACTAGCGGGTCCGGAGCAGTTCTTC,CASSLSGLAGPEQFF
TRBD2,TRBJ2-7,TRBV5-6,once,TGTGCCAGCAGCCGGAGCGGGGGTGTAAACGAGCAGTACTTC,CASSRSGGVNEQYF
-,TRBJ2-2,TRBV2,once,TGTGCCAGCAGTGAGTTGCGAGGGGAGCTGTTTTTT,CASSELRGELFF
TRBD2,TRBJ2-3,TRBV5-3,-,TGTGCCAGAAGCTGTGGGACTAGCGGGGGGTTCCTTATTAGCACAGATACGCAGTATTTT,CARSCGTSGGFLISTDTQYF
-,TRBJ2-6,TRBV4-1,few,TGCGCCAGCAGCCAAGAAGCAGGGGCTGGGGCCAACGTCCTGACTTTC,CASSQEAGAGANVLTF
-,TRBJ1-1,TRBV9,-,TGTGCCAGCAGCGTAGTAGAGTCTGAAGCTTTCTTT,CASSVVESEAFF
TRBD2,TRBJ2-5,TRBV10-1,-,TGCGCCAAGAATCTAGCGGGGGGGCGTGAGACCCAGTACTTC,CAKNLAGGRETQYF
-,TRBJ2-5,TRBV7-9,once,TGTGCCAGTAGCTTTGCTCTACCCGGGAGGACCCAGTACTTC,CASSFALPGRTQYF
-,TRBJ1-1,TRBV10-3,-,TGTGCCACCCTCTCCCCTACGAGGGCTGAAGCTTTCTTT,CATLSPTRAEAFF
-,TRBJ2-5,TRBV18,-,TGTGCCAGCTCACCGAGGACAGAAGAGACCCAGTACTTC,CASSPRTEETQYF
-,TRBJ2-6,TRBV19,few,TGTGCCACCCGAAGGGTTGGGGGGGGCGCCGCTTCTGGGGCCAACGTCCTGACTTTC,CATRRVGGGAASGANVLTF
-,TRBJ2-5,TRBV27,-,TGTGCCAGCCGAGCGACCCACCAAGAGACCCAGTACTTC,CASRATHQETQYF
TRBD2,TRBJ2-5,TRBV5-4,-,TGTGCCAGCAGCTTGGCGGGGGGGCAAGAGACCCAGTACTTC,CASSLAGGQETQYF
-,TRBJ2-3,TRBV12-5,-,TGTGCTAGTGGCCCGGGGACAGATACGCAGTATTTT,CASGPGTDTQYF
-,TRBJ2-7,TRBV19,-,TGTGCCAGCGGAAAAACAGGGAGCGAGCAGTACTTC,CASGKTGSEQYF
TRBD1,TRBJ2-5,TRBV5-1,-,TGCGCCAGCAGCGAGGGGGCCGGGGAGACCCAGTACTTC,CASSEGAGETQYF
-,TRBJ1-4,TRBV30,few,TGTGCCTTTATCTCGATCGGGACTAATGAAAAACTGTTTTTT,CAFISIGTNEKLFF
-,TRBJ1-1,TRBV5-4,-,TGTGCCAGCAGCGTAGACTACACTGAAGCTTTCTTT,CASSVDYTEAFF
-,TRBJ1-3,TRBV6-5,-,TGTGCCAGCAGTCAGACAGCTTTCTCTGGAAACACCATATATTTT,CASSQTAFSGNTIYF
-,TRBJ1-2,TRBV7-9,-,TGTGCCAGCAGCTTTCAGGGGTATGGCTACACCTTC,CASSFQGYGYTF
-,TRBJ1-1,TRBV11-2,-,TGTGCCAGCAGCTTAGTTGACAGAGTGAACACTGAAGCTTTCTTT,CASSLVDRVNTEAFF
TRBD1,TRBJ1-1,TRBV2,few,TGTGCCAGCAGCGTGGAGAGGGGACAGGAAGCTTTCTTT,CASSVERGQEAFF
-,TRBJ1-1,TRBV10-3,-,TGTGCCATCAGTAAACACGACACTGAAGCTTTCTTT,CAISKHDTEAFF
-,TRBJ2-1,TRBV9,-,TGTGCCAGCGGACACCCAGGGGACAATAATGAGCAGTTCTTC,CASGHPGDNNEQFF
-,TRBJ2-2,TRBV11-2,-,TGTGCCAGCAGATTAATAACAGGGCGGGCCGGGGAGCTGTTTTTT,CASRLITGRAGELFF
-,TRBJ1-1,TRBV25-1,-,TGTGCCAGCAGTGAATATTATGGAGGTGAAGCTTTCTTT,CASSEYYGGEAFF
-,TRBJ1-1,TRBV6-1,few,TGTGCCAGCAGTGACGGGGGTGAGGGGACGGACACTGAAGCTTTCTTT,CASSDGGEGTDTEAFF
-,TRBJ1-4,TRBV7-8,-,TGTGCCAGCAGCTTATCACCGAGCTCCCTAGAAAAACTGTTTTTT,CASSLSPSSLEKLFF
-,TRBJ2-7,TRBV7-9,-,TGTTCCAGCAGCTCCCCCGGGCAGGGGAGCTCCTACGAGCAGTACTTC,CSSSSPGQGSSYEQYF
TRBD1,TRBJ2-7,TRBV30,-,TGTGCCTGGAGTCAAGGGGGCGGTGAGCAGTACTTC,CAWSQGGGEQYF
TRBD2,TRBJ2-1,TRBV6-1,-,TGTGCCAGCAGTGGACCTAGCGGGGAGGACTACAATGAGCAGTTCTTC,CASSGPSGEDYNEQFF
-,TRBJ2-7,TRBV2,-,TGTGCCAGCAGCGAGGCGGGTTGGACCTACGAGCAGTACTTC,CASSEAGWTYEQYF
-,TRBJ1-1,TRBV15,-,TGTGCCACCAGCAGAACCAGGGAGAACACTGAAGCTTTCTTT,CATSRTRENTEAFF
TRBD2,TRBJ2-3,TRBV15,-,TGTGCCACCAGCAGAGTCACGGGGGGAATAGATACGCAGTATTTT,CATSRVTGGIDTQYF
-,TRBJ2-7,TRBV29-1,-,TGCAGCGTTGTTGTCGGCCTCAGCGGCGAGCAGTACTTC,CSVVVGLSGEQYF
-,TRBJ2-2,TRBV19,few,TGTGCCAGTAGTCCATCTAGCGTCCCTGGGGAGCTGTTTTTT,CASSPSSVPGELFF
-,TRBJ2-1,TRBV30,-,TGTGCCTGGAGTCTTGGCGACGGGGATGAGCAGTTCTTC,CAWSLGDGDEQFF
-,TRBJ2-3,TRBV27,-,TGTGCCAGCAGTCCGAACCAGGGCCTACGATATACGCAGTATTTT,CASSPNQGLRYTQYF
-,TRBJ1-2,TRBV9,-,TGTGCCAGCAGCGTGGCTGACAGGCCCTATGGCTACACCTTC,CASSVADRPYGYTF
-,TRBJ1-2,TRBV5-5,few,TGTGCCAGCAGCCTGGATTTTGGGCTGACCTATGGCTACACCTTC,CASSLDFGLTYGYTF
-,TRBJ1-1,TRBV10-3,-,TGTGCCATCAGTGGGGAGGGCGGGAACACTGAAGCTTTCTTT,CAISGEGGNTEAFF
TRBD1,TRBJ1-2,TRBV5-1,once,TGCGCCAGCAGCTTGGGGGACAGGGGCTATGGCTACACCTTC,CASSLGDRGYGYTF
-,TRBJ2-1,TRBV7-2,few,TGTGCCAGCAGCGTGAGACAGGGAGGAGGTAATGAGCAGTTCTTC,CASSVRQGGGNEQFF
-,TRBJ1-2,TRBV29-1,-,TGCAGCGTTGAGCAGAACTATGGCTACACCTTC,CSVEQNYGYTF
-,TRBJ2-2,TRBV11-2,-,TGTGCCAGCAGCTTGGCCCCCCGGACTATTACCGGGGAGCTGTTTTTT,CASSLAPRTITGELFF
TRBD2,TRBJ2-1,TRBV6-5,-,TGTGCCAGCAGTGGTAGCGGGGGGGTAAATGAGCAGTTCTTC,CASSGSGGVNEQFF
-,TRBJ1-1,TRBV7-2,-,TGTGCCAGCAGCTTAGAGGCAGGGTTCACTGAAGCTTTCTTT,CASSLEAGFTEAFF
-,TRBJ1-5,TRBV2,-,TGTGCCAGCAGTGAAGCGTGGTCAGGGCGCAATCAGCCCCAGCATTTT,CASSEAWSGRNQPQHF
TRBD2,TRBJ2-1,TRBV5-1,-,TGCGCCAGCAGCTTGGATATACTAGCGGGGGCTGGTTACAATGAGCAGTTCTTC,CASSLDILAGAGYNEQFF